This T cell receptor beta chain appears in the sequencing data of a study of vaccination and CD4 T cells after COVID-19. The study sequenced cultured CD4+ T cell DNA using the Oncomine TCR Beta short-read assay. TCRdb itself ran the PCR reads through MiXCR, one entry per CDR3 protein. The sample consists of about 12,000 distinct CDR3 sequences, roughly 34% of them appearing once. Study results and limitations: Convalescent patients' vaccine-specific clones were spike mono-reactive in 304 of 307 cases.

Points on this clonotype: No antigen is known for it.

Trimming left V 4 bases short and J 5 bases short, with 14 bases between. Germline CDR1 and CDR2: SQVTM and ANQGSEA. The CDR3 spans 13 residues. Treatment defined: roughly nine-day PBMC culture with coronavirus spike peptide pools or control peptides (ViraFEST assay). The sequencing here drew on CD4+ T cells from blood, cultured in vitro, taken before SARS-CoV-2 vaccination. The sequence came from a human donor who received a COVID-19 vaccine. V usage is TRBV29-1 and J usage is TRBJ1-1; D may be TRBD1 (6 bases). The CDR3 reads CSVARGRGTEAFF. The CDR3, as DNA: TGCAGCGTTGCGAGGGGGAGGGGGACTGAAGCTTTCTTT.